One sample yielded the 18 T cell receptor beta chains listed below, sequenced in a study of T-cell reconstitution after alpha-beta-depleted transplantation in children. The TCRbeta library was prepared with unique molecular identifiers. TCRdb reprocessed the PCR reads with MiXCR, giving one entry per CDR3 protein. The data contain approximately 350,000 distinct CDR3 sequences, 10% to 15% of them seen just once; the ten biggest clones take up around 4.5%. Sequences were derived from PBMCs, sampled from the stem cell graft. The receptors stem from a human donor who donated a stem cell graft to a child with Fanconi anemia.

This clonotype was seen many times. This chain links TRBV7-8 with TRBJ2-3; D is ambiguous. CDR3 size: 12 residues. V lost 3 bases, J lost 6 bases, and 7 bases lay in between. Germline CDR1 SGHVS, CDR2 FQNEAQ. The chain's CDR3 is CASSFNLDTQYF. CDR3 in DNA: TGTGCCAGCAGCTTCAATTTGGATACGCAGTATTTT.

This clonotype turned up a few times. This chain links TRBV11-2 with TRBJ2-5; the D is unclear. The CDR3 has 15 residues. Trimming took off 5 bases at V and 13 bases at J, with 26 bases between the two ends. Germline V gene sequence: CDR1 SGHAT, CDR2 FQNNGV. CDR3 nucleotide sequence: TGTGCCAGCAGCCGTGAGAGCCCAGGTCCCGCGACCAGGTACTTC. This gives the protein CASSRESPGPATRYF.

The V gene is TRBV25-1, the J gene TRBJ2-1; 9 bases fit TRBD2. From germline, CDR1 is MGHDK and CDR2 SYGVNS. This CDR3 spans 15 amino acids. The trim removed 3 bases at V and 8 bases at J, leaving 8 bases unmatched. For the CDR3, the DNA is TGTGCCAGCAGTGATAGTGCGGGGGGGCCCGATGAGCAGTTCTTC. It translates to CASSDSAGGPDEQFF.

Notes on this clonotype: Being one base from a much bigger clone, this may be a read error. This chain joins TRBV28 and TRBJ2-3; no reliable D call. Germline values: CDR1 MDHEN, CDR2 SYDVKM. V was clipped by 5 bases and J by 5 bases, with 8 bases between them. The CDR3 totals 12 residues. The CDR3 nucleotides are TGTGCCAGCAGTCCCATCAGAGATACGCAGTATTTT. Its protein is CASSPIRDTQYF.

This clonotype was recorded many times. The CDR3 DNA reads as TGCAGTGCTAGTGGGGGACCCCGTGAAGCTTTCTTT. Translation: CSASGGPREAFF. The rearrangement uses TRBV20-1 and TRBJ1-1, with D perhaps matching TRBD1 (5 bases). This CDR3 region has 12 residues. The germline V and J ends were trimmed by 3 bases and 7 bases, with 12 bases remaining between them. CDR1 DFQATT and CDR2 SNEGSKA come from the germline V gene (reference sequence).

This clonotype occurred many times. This sequence joins TRBV3-1 and TRBJ2-5; tentatively, D is TRBD1 or TRBD2 (6 bases each). The CDR3 has 15 amino acids. Per germline, CDR1 LGHDT and CDR2 YNNKEL (reference sequence). Trimming pared 2 bases from V and 4 bases from J, leaving 14 bases between. Here the CDR3 reads CASSQNRGARETQYF. The DNA for the CDR3 is TGTGCCAGCAGCCAAAATAGGGGGGCGCGAGAGACCCAGTACTTC.

V is TRBV11-2 and J is TRBJ1-6; D may be TRBD1 (5 bases). Deletions cut 1 base from V and 7 bases from J, with 8 bases between. This CDR3 is 14 amino acids long. Germline V gene lookup returns CDR1 SGHAT and CDR2 FQNNGV. The CDR3: CASSLAGQNSPLHF. In nucleotides, the CDR3 is TGTGCCAGCAGCTTAGCGGGGCAAAATTCACCCCTCCACTTT.

The chain uses TRBV5-1 and TRBJ1-6; 10 nucleotides match TRBD1. Germline V CDR1 and CDR2: SGHRS, YFSETQ. The CDR3 totals 14 residues. The trim removed 7 bases at V and 7 bases at J, leaving 5 bases unmatched. CDR3 sequence: CASRGTGENSPLHF. The DNA for the CDR3 is TGCGCCAGCCGAGGGACAGGGGAAAATTCACCCCTCCACTTT.

This clonotype was counted ten times or more. The gene calls are TRBV12-3 or TRBV12-4 and TRBJ2-7; tentative D call: TRBD2 (6 bases). V was trimmed by 1 base and J by 7 bases, leaving 8 bases between them. The CDR3 extends over 12 amino acids. The CDR3 loop is CASSLGGGEQYF. CDR3 DNA sequence: TGTGCCAGCAGTTTAGGTGGGGGGGAGCAGTACTTC.

This clonotype was detected only a few times. The chain combines TRBV4-2 with TRBJ2-1, with D unresolved. Germline loops: CDR1 LGHNA, CDR2 YNFKEQ. Between the trimmed V and J ends, which lost 3 bases and 7 bases, there was a span of 16 bases. This CDR3 contains 15 residues. The CDR3 nucleotides read TGTGCCAGCAGCCAGTCTAGGTCTAACGGGAATGAGCAGTTCTTC. Protein product: CASSQSRSNGNEQFF.

This clonotype was seen only a few times. This chain links TRBV5-1 with TRBJ1-2, with D unclear. V was trimmed by 1 base and J by 2 bases, leaving 6 bases between them. This CDR3 has 13 residues. Germline CDR1 and CDR2: SGHRS and YFSETQ. CDR3 sequence (DNA): TGCGCCAGCAGCTTGAATCAGAACTATGGCTACACCTTC. It codes for CASSLNQNYGYTF.

The chain uses TRBV6-2 or TRBV6-3 and TRBJ2-1; unclear D gene. The V end was cut by 2 bases, the J end by 5 bases, with 10 bases between. The germline CDR1 and CDR2 sequences are MNHEY and SVGEGT. The CDR3 length is 14 residues. CDR3 coding DNA: TGTGCCAGCAGTTACACGTACGACGACAATGAGCAGTTCTTC. Amino acid sequence: CASSYTYDDNEQFF.

The chain has TRBV29-1 and TRBJ2-1, with D tentatively TRBD1 or TRBD2 (5 bases each). The V end was cut by 8 bases, the J end by 3 bases, with 17 bases between. CDR3 length: 14 residues. The germline V gene encodes CDR1 SQVTM and CDR2 ANQGSEA. DNA for the CDR3: TGCAGCTCAACAGAAGGAGGACACTACAATGAGCAGTTCTTC. This codes for CSSTEGGHYNEQFF.

The chain combines TRBV5-1 with TRBJ2-5; 12 bases map to TRBD2. CDR3 length equals 16 residues. With V trimmed by 0 bases and J by 3 bases, 3 bases remained unmatched. CDR1 is SGHRS and CDR2 is YFSETQ in the germline V gene. CDR3 sequence: CASSLAPSGGEETQYF. The CDR3 nucleotides read TGCGCCAGCAGCTTGGCCCCTAGCGGGGGGGAAGAGACCCAGTACTTC.

The chain employs TRBV27 and TRBJ1-1; 7 positions agree with TRBD1. This CDR3 spans 15 amino acids. V shed 5 bases and J 1 base; nucleotides not matched to a gene: 7. Germline CDR1 MNHEY, CDR2 SMNVEV (reference sequence). CDR3 nucleotide sequence: TGTGCCAGCAGTCTCTCCAGGGGGACGAACACTGAAGCTTTCTTT. This codes for CASSLSRGTNTEAFF.

The table lists this clonotype with a few counts. V usage is TRBV7-9 and J usage is TRBJ1-4; no clear D. This CDR3 contains 11 residues. Trimming removed 5 bases from V and 8 bases from J, with 6 bases in between. Germline V lookup: CDR1 SEHNR, CDR2 FQNEAQ (reference sequence). The CDR3 here is CASSRGEKLFF. Here the CDR3 DNA reads TGTGCCAGCAGCCGCGGCGAAAAACTGTTTTTT.

This clonotype was observed many times. The junction shows a germline mismatch at one end, possibly a read error. J is TRBJ2-1 and V is TRBV12-3 or TRBV12-4, with 9 bases lining up with TRBD1. The CDR3 has 12 amino acids. In nucleotides, the CDR3 is TGTGCCAGCAGTTTAGCCGGGACAGGGACTGTCTTC. As protein: CASSLAGTGTVF.

The chain joins TRBV6-2 or TRBV6-3 to TRBJ2-7; D uncertain. Per the germline V gene, CDR1 is MNHEY and CDR2 is SVGEGT. V was pared by 2 bases and J by 3 bases, with 5 bases between. The CDR3 runs 12 residues. The CDR3 reads CASSYNFYEQYF. The CDR3 DNA follows: TGTGCCAGCAGTTACAACTTCTACGAGCAGTACTTC.